A single sample gave rise to the 25 T cell receptor beta chains below, sequenced in a study of blood T cell repertoires in COVID-19. The protocol was immunoSEQ multiplex PCR, while the TCRdb copy is restricted to in-frame clones and leaves out a portion. Here the sample spans 150,000 or so clones, approximately 80% being singletons. What was sequenced was peripheral blood. These receptors all stem from a woman aged 60-75 years with COVID-19, enrolled during active disease.

This chain joins TRBV2 and TRBJ2-1, with 14 bases identical to TRBD2. J lost 2 bases, V lost 7 bases, and 7 bases had no gene match. Germline values: CDR1 SNHLY, CDR2 FYNNEI. The CDR3 sequence is 17 residues long. The CDR3 loop reads CASTGLAGGETYNEQFF. The DNA of the CDR3 is TGTGCCAGCACCGGACTAGCGGGAGGAGAAACCTACAATGAGCAGTTCTTC. The whole variable domain, remainder taken from reference TRBV2 and TRBJ2-1, is EPEVTQTPSHQVTQMGQEVILRCVPISNHLYFYWYRQILGQKVEFLVSFYNNEISEKSEIFDDQFSVERPDGSNFTLKIRSTKLEDSAMYFCASTGLAGGETYNEQFFGPGTRLTVL.

The chain couples TRBV18 to TRBJ2-3, with 14 bases fitting TRBD2. V was pared by 3 bases and J by 4 bases, with 6 bases of the junction left unmatched. This CDR3 region has 17 residues. Germline-derived CDR1 and CDR2 are KGHSH and LQKENI. Here the CDR3 reads CASSPPGLAGASDTQYF. Written as DNA, the CDR3 is TGTGCCAGCTCACCCCCGGGACTAGCGGGAGCTTCAGATACGCAGTATTTT. The complete variable domain, with remaining parts taken from reference TRBV18 and TRBJ2-3, reads NAGVMQNPRHLVRRRGQEARLRCSPMKGHSHVYWYRQLPEEGLKFMVYLQKENIIDESGMPKERFSAEFPKEGPSILRIQQVVRGDSAAYFCASSPPGLAGASDTQYFGPGTRLTVL.

The chain has TRBV11-2 and TRBJ1-1; D is undetermined. Trimming took 1 base from V and 4 from J, leaving 7 bases between them. Germline lookup yields CDR1 SGHAT and CDR2 FQNNGV. The CDR3 consists of 13 residues. CDR3 DNA sequence: TGTGCCAGCAGCTTAGCTATCGGCACTGAAGCTTTCTTT. This translates into CASSLAIGTEAFF.

This rearrangement joins TRBV29-1 to TRBJ2-7; D is perhaps TRBD2 (5 bases). Trimming cost V 1 base and J 1 base, with 11 bases left between them. Germline V gene sequence: CDR1 SQVTM, CDR2 ANQGSEA. The CDR3 is 14 amino acids. CDR3 coding DNA: TGCAGCGTTGAAGGGGCGAGCGGTTCCTACGAGCAGTACTTC. Its protein is CSVEGASGSYEQYF.

The rearrangement joins TRBV7-8 to TRBJ2-7; possible D gene TRBD1, 7 bases. The CDR3 has 16 residues. Trimming removed 5 bases at V and 3 bases at J, with 20 bases between. Germline CDR1 reads SGHVS; CDR2 reads FQNEAQ. In nucleotides, the CDR3 is TGTGCCAGCAGCCCATCGACAGGGACTTTTATCTACGAGCAGTACGTC. It yields the protein CASSPSTGTFIYEQYV.

A single count supports this clone. The gene calls are TRBV18 and TRBJ2-7, with 8 nucleotides matching TRBD2. CDR3 length equals 15 residues. The V and J ends lost 3 bases and 0 bases, in that order; junction bases with no gene match: 4. CDR1 KGHSH and CDR2 LQKENI come from the germline V gene. Here the CDR3 reads CASSPSGSSSYEQYF. For the CDR3, the DNA is TGTGCCAGCTCACCCAGCGGGAGCTCCTCCTACGAGCAGTACTTC.

V gene TRBV7-3 combines with J gene TRBJ2-1; 7 bases map to TRBD2. The CDR3 has 15 amino acids. After removal of 3 bases from V and 6 bases from J, the junction contained 8 bases not matched to a gene. Germline assignment: CDR1 SGHTA and CDR2 FQGTGA. CDR3 sequence: CASSLPGTITNEQFF. In nucleotides, the CDR3 is TGTGCCAGCAGCTTGCCCGGGACTATTACCAATGAGCAGTTCTTC.

A word on this clone: At one boundary the junction diverges from the germline segment, which might be a read error. The V gene is TRBV20-1, the J gene TRBJ1-2; D call uncertain. The CDR3 is made up of 10 amino acids. CDR1 is DFQATT and CDR2 is SNEGSKA in the germline V gene (reference sequence). CDR3 sequence reads: CSAKNFGYTF. CDR3 in DNA: TGCAGTGCTAAGAACTTTGGCTACACCTTC.

J is TRBJ1-1 and V is TRBV18, with TRBD1 matching 8 bases. The V gene end was trimmed by 1 base and the J gene end by 5 bases; junction bases not matched to a gene: 3. The CDR3 is 14 residues long. Germline V lookup: CDR1 KGHSH, CDR2 LQKENI. The CDR3: CASSPQQGETEAFF. In DNA form, the CDR3 reads TGTGCCAGCTCACCACAACAGGGGGAGACTGAAGCTTTCTTT.

V is TRBV6-5 and J is TRBJ1-1; TRBD1 aligns across 11 bases. CDR1 MNHEY and CDR2 SVGAGI come from the germline V gene. This CDR3 is built from 14 residues. Germline trimming cut 4 bases from V and 7 bases from J; bases unmatched to any gene: 5. The CDR3 nucleotides are TGTGCCAGCAGTTCTATGGGACAGGGGGGTGAAGCTTTCTTT. Amino acids: CASSSMGQGGEAFF.

The chain combines TRBV4-2 with TRBJ2-1; tentatively, D is TRBD1 (6 bases). In germline, CDR1 is LGHNA, CDR2 YNFKEQ. CDR3 length equals 16 residues. The V end was cut by 4 bases, the J end by 7 bases, with 20 bases between. The CDR3 sequence is CASSPFSKGTHNEQFF. CDR3 bases: TGTGCCAGCAGCCCCTTCTCTAAAGGGACACATAATGAGCAGTTCTTC.

This clone was found a few times. The chain recombines TRBV30 with TRBJ2-5; 9 bases are shared with TRBD2. CDR3 length: 16 amino acids. J lost 7 bases, V lost 4 bases, and 16 bases had no gene match. Germline loops: CDR1 GTSNPN, CDR2 SVGIG (reference sequence). Here the CDR3 reads CAWNPGAGGQGGTQYF. The DNA of the CDR3 is TGTGCCTGGAACCCGGGAGCGGGGGGTCAGGGCGGGACCCAGTACTTC.

This chain links TRBV15 with TRBJ1-2; TRBD1 might be the D (5 bases). The CDR3 consists of 12 residues. The V end lost 8 bases, the J end lost 3 bases, and 10 bases lay between the germline ends. Germline V gene lookup returns CDR1 LNHNV and CDR2 YYDKDF (reference sequence). CDR3 in amino acids: CATSRGDYGYTF. The CDR3 nucleotides are TGTGCCACCTCCCGGGGGGACTATGGCTACACCTTC. The full variable domain, with the rest looked up from reference TRBV15 and TRBJ1-2, is DAMVIQNPRYQVTQFGKPVTLSCSQTLNHNVMYWYQQKSSQAPKLLFHYYDKDFNNEADTPDNFQSRRPNTSFCFLDIRSPGLGDTAMYLCATSRGDYGYTFGSGTRLTVV.

The chain joins TRBV6-1 to TRBJ1-1, with 9 bases aligning to TRBD1. CDR1 and CDR2 from the germline V gene are MNHNS and SASEGT. With V trimmed by 2 bases and J by 5 bases, 6 bases remained unmatched. The CDR3 spans 15 residues. The CDR3 loop reads CASSETGGESTEAFF. The CDR3 DNA is TGTGCCAGCAGTGAAACAGGGGGCGAGAGTACTGAAGCTTTCTTT.

The rearrangement links TRBV24-1 to TRBJ1-3; D gene uncertain. Germline CDR1 is KGHDR and CDR2 is SFDVKD. This CDR3 comprises 16 residues. Trimming pared 3 bases from V and 0 bases from J, leaving 11 bases between. CDR3 in amino acids: CATSDPWSHSGNTIYF. CDR3 nucleotide sequence: TGTGCCACCAGTGATCCTTGGAGCCACTCTGGAAACACCATATATTTT.

V is TRBV4-2 and J is TRBJ1-1; the D is unclear. The length of the CDR3 is 13 residues. Trimming removed 4 bases at V and 4 bases at J, with 10 bases between. Germline CDR1 LGHNA, CDR2 YNFKEQ. In DNA, the CDR3 is TGTGCCAGCAGCCCCTATTCAGGCACTGAAGCTTTCTTT. Translating it yields CASSPYSGTEAFF.

V gene TRBV29-1 combines with J gene TRBJ1-5, with 8 nucleotides matching TRBD1. CDR3 length: 13 residues. The germline CDR1 and CDR2 sequences are SQVTM and ANQGSEA. The trim removed 1 base at V and 6 bases at J, leaving 2 bases unmatched. CDR3 amino acids: CSVEVTGGQPQHF. DNA of the CDR3: TGCAGCGTTGAAGTTACAGGGGGTCAGCCCCAGCATTTT. The whole variable domain, remainder taken from reference TRBV29-1 and TRBJ1-5, is SAVISQKPSRDICQRGTSLTIQCQVDSQVTMMFWYRQQPGQSLTLIATANQGSEATYESGFVIDKFPISRPNLTFSTLTVSNMSPEDSSIYLCSVEVTGGQPQHFGDGTRLSIL.

This chain connects TRBV5-1 to TRBJ1-2; 7 bases agree with TRBD1. The V gene end was trimmed by 0 bases and the J gene end by 4 bases; junction bases not matched to a gene: 3. In germline, CDR1 is SGHRS, CDR2 YFSETQ. There are 14 residues in the CDR3. CDR3 DNA: TGCGCCAGCAGCTTGGGACAGGGAGCCTATGGCTACACCTTC. Translation gives CASSLGQGAYGYTF.

Only one count was recorded for this clone. V and J are TRBV7-2 and TRBJ1-2; the D gene is possibly TRBD1 (6 bases). The CDR3 totals 15 residues. Germline CDR1 and CDR2: SGHTA and FQGNSA. V dropped 5 bases and J dropped 5 bases, with 18 bases sitting between them. CDR3 nucleotides: TGTGCCAGCAGCGCCGGACAGAAGTCAAGATATGGCTACACCTTC. It translates to CASSAGQKSRYGYTF.

This sequence joins TRBV18 and TRBJ2-3; TRBD1 matches at 8 bases. This CDR3 has 17 amino acids. Per germline, CDR1 KGHSH and CDR2 LQKENI. Trimming took 2 bases from V and 0 from J; bases not matched to a gene: 7. In nucleotides, the CDR3 is TGTGCCAGCTCACCATCGGGACAGGCCCCTAGCACAGATACGCAGTATTTT. Translated, it gives CASSPSGQAPSTDTQYF.

This chain links TRBV3-1 (or the pseudogene TRBV3-2) with TRBJ2-3, with TRBD1 identical over 11 bases. The CDR3 is 17 residues long. V shed 0 bases and J 5 bases; nucleotides not matched to a gene: 7. The germline CDR1 and CDR2 sequences are LGHDT and YNNKEL (reference sequence). CDR3: CASSQDWRTGGQDTQYF. CDR3 in DNA: TGTGCCAGCAGCCAAGATTGGAGGACAGGGGGCCAAGATACGCAGTATTTT.

A single count supports this clone. One junction end does not reproduce the germline sequence, and a read error may be involved. The rearrangement uses TRBV11-2 and TRBJ2-1; possibly TRBD1 for D (6 bases). This CDR3 comprises 14 residues. From germline, CDR1 is SGHAT and CDR2 FQNNGV. The CDR3 reads CASSLGSASGTSLF. The CDR3 bases are TGTGCCAGCAGCTTAGGGTCCGCCTCCGGGACATCGCTCTTC.

The chain carries TRBV11-2 and TRBJ2-3, with 9 bases identical to TRBD1. Germline-derived CDR1 and CDR2 are SGHAT and FQNNGV. The junction had 2 bases not matched to a gene; V was cut back by 4 bases and J by 3 bases. The CDR3 is 14 amino acids. CDR3 sequence reads: CASSSQGATDTQYF. CDR3 coding DNA: TGTGCCAGCAGCTCACAGGGGGCTACAGATACGCAGTATTTT.

A note on this clone: One end of the junction varies from germline; a read error may be responsible. This sequence joins TRBV25-1 and TRBJ1-1; D not certain. Germline-derived CDR1 and CDR2 are MGHDK and SYGVNS. CDR3 length: 10 amino acids. CDR3 in DNA: TGTGCCAGCAGTGGGACTGAAACTTTCTTT. It codes for CASSGTETFF.

CDR3 in amino acids: CASGLGIAGGTDTQYF. CDR3 nucleotides: TGTGCTAGTGGTTTGGGGATAGCGGGAGGCACAGATACGCAGTATTTT. The V gene is TRBV12-5, the J gene TRBJ2-3, with TRBD2 matching 9 bases. This CDR3 is built from 16 residues. The ends lost 1 base at V and 1 base at J; junction bases unmatched: 3. Looked up from germline, CDR1 is LGHNT and CDR2 is FRNRAP.